The rows below give T cell receptor beta chains drawn from one sample of a study of cytomegalovirus exposure and HLA in healthy donors. Method: immunoSEQ multiplex PCR; TCRdb's copy keeps in-frame clones and lacks some. The sample holds 150,000 to 200,000 clones, approximately 80% seen once. Material: PBMCs. These receptor sequences come from a boy younger than 18 in good health and CMV-seronegative. Both conserved end residues are trimmed from each CDR3.

v_gene,CDR3aa
TRBV5-5,ASSSQGPNSNQPQH
TRBV7-6,ASSLDPDNSGNTIY
TRBV2,ASSVSSINTGELF
TRBV7-9,ASSSPTQRNEQF
TRBV13,ASSLRDNEQF
TRBV11-3,ASSRPPDYGYT
TRBV7-2,ASSSYRGRIPYEQY
TRBV5-1,ASYLRGDFGEAF
TRBV7-9,ASSLASGTAQETQY
TRBV30,AWFQGVGF
TRBV30,AGQGEVGYT
TRBV7-8,ASSLRSSGITEAF
TRBV5-1,ASSLALAGGGLETQY
TRBV27,ASSQGQGNSYNSPLH
TRBV28,ASRPRPLQETQY
TRBV19,ASSIGRGLSRSEAF
TRBV5-6,ASSSRFGQGIDQPQH
TRBV7-3,ASSRTGDAGYT
TRBV4-2,ASSPAEGERETQY
TRBV9,ASSVDWTGYTGELF
TRBV19,ASSIAAGQVGGGYT
TRBV7-9,ASSSTSGGRGDTQY
TRBV10-3,AISETKYQETQY
TRBV4-1,ASSHGQGLNYGYT
TRBV19,ASSIGLQISLGGDYGYT
TRBV5-1,ASSLLAGVRTDTQY
TRBV13,ASSQGTGPVSQH